These 31 T cell receptor beta chains came from one sample sequenced in a study of OX40 agonist ivuxolimab in advanced cancers. Profiled with immunoSEQ multiplex PCR; TCRdb holds only in-frame clones, not every one. The repertoire holds approximately 11,000 clones, 80% to 85% seen once, with 8.5% to 12% in the top ten. The sequences come from CD4+ or CD8+ T cells sorted from blood, collected in a trial of the OX40 agonist ivuxolimab. The source of these receptors is an adult with an advanced solid tumor such as melanoma, head and neck, liver or kidney cancer.

CDR3 in amino acids: CASSLKELDNEQFF. DNA of the CDR3: TGTGCCAGCAGCTTGAAGGAGTTAGACAATGAGCAGTTCTTC. The rearrangement uses TRBV11-1 and TRBJ2-1; D is unresolved. Trimming took off 3 bases at V and 5 bases at J, with 11 bases between the two ends. CDR1 is SGHAT, CDR2 FQDESV, per germline (reference sequence). The CDR3 is made up of 14 amino acids.

The V and J genes are TRBV4-3 and TRBJ2-7; the match to TRBD2 covers 11 bases. The junction had 6 bases not matched to a gene; V was cut back by 6 bases and J by 2 bases. Germline CDR1 is LGHNA and CDR2 is YSLEER. The CDR3 is made up of 15 amino acids. The CDR3 loop reads CASRQTSGGAYEQYF. The CDR3 DNA is TGCGCCAGCAGACAAACTAGCGGGGGAGCCTACGAGCAGTACTTC.

V usage is TRBV4-3 and J usage is TRBJ2-5; 8 positions agree with TRBD1. Per germline, CDR1 LGHNA and CDR2 YSLEER. This CDR3 is built from 16 residues. The trim removed 0 bases at V and 4 bases at J, leaving 7 bases unmatched. This CDR3 is CASSQDTPGGVETQYF. In DNA form, the CDR3 reads TGCGCCAGCAGCCAAGACACGCCAGGGGGCGTAGAGACCCAGTACTTC.

The chain couples TRBV23-1 to TRBJ1-1; D not resolved. TRBV23-1 is an ORF; its function is uncertain. The germline V and J ends were trimmed by 6 bases and 3 bases, with 17 bases remaining between them. The CDR3 consists of 15 residues. The CDR3: CASSHPLGGDTEAFF. The CDR3 nucleotides are TGCGCCAGCAGCCACCCTCTCGGTGGGGACACTGAAGCTTTCTTT.

The CDR3 DNA reads as TGCGCCAGCAGCCAAGATCCGACTAGCGGGAGGGGCGACACCGGGGAGCTGTTTTTT. Translation gives CASSQDPTSGRGDTGELFF. The chain carries TRBV4-3 and TRBJ2-2, with TRBD2 identical over 14 bases. V lost 0 bases and J lost 3; bases outside the gene matches: 6. The CDR3 sequence is 19 residues long. Germline CDR1 LGHNA, CDR2 YSLEER.

V gene TRBV19 combines with J gene TRBJ1-4, with a possible D match to TRBD1 (5 bases). CDR1 and CDR2 from the germline V gene are LNHDA and SQIVND (reference sequence). V dropped 6 bases and J dropped 3 bases, with 14 bases sitting between them. The CDR3 loop spans 15 amino acids. DNA for the CDR3: TGTGCCAGTAGCCTGTTCCCGGGACCTAATGAAAAACTGTTTTTT. As protein: CASSLFPGPNEKLFF.

The chain joins TRBV4-3 to TRBJ2-5; TRBD2 might be the D (6 bases). The CDR3 loop spans 15 amino acids. Per germline, CDR1 LGHNA and CDR2 YSLEER. The V gene lost 3 bases and the J gene lost 1 base, with 12 bases spanning the gap. The CDR3: CASSHLFGGQETQYF. The CDR3 nucleotides read TGCGCCAGCAGCCATTTATTCGGGGGCCAAGAGACCCAGTACTTC.

J is TRBJ1-5 and V is TRBV4-2; D call uncertain. The CDR3 spans 15 residues. With 4 bases removed from V and 1 base from J, the gap between germline ends came to 11 bases. Germline-derived CDR1 and CDR2 are LGHNA and YNFKEQ. The CDR3 nucleotides read TGTGCCAGCAGCCTCCAGGCTGACAGCAATCAGCCCCAGCATTTT. Translating it yields CASSLQADSNQPQHF.

This clone was recorded only once. J is TRBJ2-7 and V is TRBV4-3; tentative D call: TRBD2 (5 bases). The CDR3 runs to 15 residues. V was shortened by 0 bases and J by 2 bases, with 11 bases between the two germline ends. Germline CDR1 LGHNA, CDR2 YSLEER. CDR3 residues: CASSQERALTYEQYF. DNA for the CDR3: TGCGCCAGCAGCCAAGAGAGGGCACTTACCTACGAGCAGTACTTC.

The rearrangement uses TRBV4-3 and TRBJ2-3; D could derive from TRBD1 or TRBD2 (5 bases each). CDR1 is LGHNA, CDR2 YSLEER, per germline. CDR3 length equals 16 residues. V was clipped by 0 bases and J by 6 bases, with 16 bases between them. CDR3 coding DNA: TGCGCCAGCAGCCAAGATCTCGGGGCCCTTACGGATACGCAGTATTTT. It yields the protein CASSQDLGALTDTQYF.

The chain is built from TRBV11-2 and TRBJ2-3, with 9 bases aligning to TRBD2. Germline V lookup: CDR1 SGHAT, CDR2 FQNNGV. The CDR3 totals 17 residues. V shed 1 base, J shed 2 bases, and the junction held 7 bases outside the gene matches. The CDR3 region has the DNA TGTGCCAGCAGCTTAGGTATGCTAGCGGGACCCACAGATACGCAGTATTTT. Its protein product is CASSLGMLAGPTDTQYF.

This clone has only one observation. V gene TRBV2 combines with J gene TRBJ1-5; D is undetermined. The CDR3 spans 14 residues. In germline, CDR1 is SNHLY, CDR2 FYNNEI. Trimming left V 1 base short and J 0 bases short, with 4 bases between. CDR3 DNA sequence: TGTGCCAGCAGTGAAGGGACTAGCAATCAGCCCCAGCATTTT. Translating gives CASSEGTSNQPQHF.

The V call is TRBV19, the J call TRBJ2-1, with D perhaps matching TRBD1 (6 bases). V lost 3 bases to trimming and J lost 6 bases, with 18 bases between them. The CDR3 is 16 amino acids. CDR1 and CDR2 from the germline V gene are LNHDA and SQIVND (reference sequence). Written as DNA, the CDR3 is TGTGCCAGTAGTATTTTTTTTGGACAGCCCTCCAATGAGCAGTTCTTC. Translated: CASSIFFGQPSNEQFF.

The J gene is TRBJ2-4, the V gene TRBV6-6; 8 nucleotides align to TRBD1. Germline CDR1 and CDR2: MNHNY and SVGAGI (reference sequence). This CDR3 spans 16 amino acids. V was pared by 1 base and J by 5 bases, with 7 bases of the junction left unmatched. The CDR3 DNA follows: TGTGCCAGCAGTTACTTGACAGGGGATTTCCAAAACATTCAGTACTTC. Translation: CASSYLTGDFQNIQYF.

V and J are TRBV2 and TRBJ1-2, with D hard to call. The CDR3 consists of 15 residues. The V gene lost 3 bases and the J gene lost 4 bases, with 15 bases spanning the gap. Germline CDR1 is SNHLY and CDR2 is FYNNEI. The CDR3 loop is CASSDFSGESYGYTF. Here the CDR3 DNA reads TGTGCCAGCAGTGACTTTTCTGGGGAGAGCTATGGCTACACCTTC.

This chain joins TRBV6-5 and TRBJ2-1; 7 bases fit TRBD2. Germline values: CDR1 MNHEY, CDR2 SVGAGI. This CDR3 is 14 amino acids long. Trimming cost V 7 bases and J 8 bases; bases outside gene matches: 11. CDR3 DNA: TGTGCCAGCATGATGGGCGGGAGAGTCTATGAGCAGTTCTTC. This sequence encodes CASMMGGRVYEQFF.

The rearrangement joins TRBV7-9 to TRBJ1-4, with unresolved D. With 0 bases removed from V and 0 bases from J, the gap between germline ends came to 14 bases. Per the germline V gene, CDR1 is SEHNR and CDR2 is FQNEAQ (reference sequence). CDR3 length equals 18 residues. The CDR3, as DNA: TGTGCCAGCAGCTTAGCGGGAGGGTCCGGCCCAACTAATGAAAAACTGTTTTTT. Translating it yields CASSLAGGSGPTNEKLFF. The variable domain in full, completed from reference TRBV7-9 and TRBJ1-4, reads DTGVSQNPRHKITKRGQNVTFRCDPISEHNRLYWYRQTLGQGPEFLTYFQNEAQLEKSRLLSDRFSAERPKGSFSTLEIQRTEQGDSAMYLCASSLAGGSGPTNEKLFFGSGTQLSVL.

The chain combines TRBV25-1 with TRBJ1-4, with no clear D. The CDR3 runs to 11 residues. From germline, CDR1 is MGHDK and CDR2 SYGVNS. V was pared by 10 bases and J by 7 bases, with 10 bases between. DNA for the CDR3: TGTGCCACCAAGGGTCGTGAAAAACTGTTTTTT. Translating gives CATKGREKLFF. The full variable domain, its missing parts supplied by reference TRBV25-1 and TRBJ1-4, is EADIYQTPRYLVIGTGKKITLECSQTMGHDKMYWYQQDPGMELHLIHYSYGVNSTEKGDLSSESTVSRIRTEHFPLTLESARPSHTSQYLCATKGREKLFFGSGTQLSVL.

V is TRBV5-6 and J is TRBJ2-7; D unclear. Germline CDR1 reads SGHDT; CDR2 reads YYEEEE. Trimming left V 2 bases short and J 5 bases short, with 11 bases between. This CDR3 spans 13 amino acids. CDR3 nucleotide sequence: TGTGCCAGCAGCTTCGGCACATCCAACGAGCAGTACTTC. The encoded protein is CASSFGTSNEQYF.

The rearrangement uses TRBV7-3 and TRBJ2-1; D is ambiguous. Germline loops: CDR1 SGHTA, CDR2 FQGTGA. The CDR3 spans 13 residues. Trimming left V 6 bases short and J 9 bases short, with 15 bases between. The CDR3 sequence: CASRQLPGVEQFF. The CDR3 nucleotides are TGTGCCAGCAGACAACTTCCCGGCGTTGAGCAGTTCTTC. Complete variable domain (other parts from reference TRBV7-3 and TRBJ2-1): GAGVSQTPSNKVTEKGKYVELRCDPISGHTALYWYRQSLGQGPEFLIYFQGTGAADDSGLPNDRFFAVRPEGSVSTLKIQRTERGDSAVYLCASRQLPGVEQFFGPGTRLTVL.

The chain couples TRBV7-8 to TRBJ2-1; TRBD2 agrees at 7 bases. V shed 5 bases, J shed 9 bases, and the junction held 4 bases outside the gene matches. The CDR3 sequence is 12 residues long. Germline lookup yields CDR1 SGHVS and CDR2 FQNEAQ. CDR3 in amino acids: CASSLASGEQFF. The CDR3 coding sequence is TGTGCCAGCAGCCTGGCTAGCGGTGAGCAGTTCTTC.

The gene calls are TRBV7-3 and TRBJ2-1; no clear D gene. Germline CDR1 reads SGHTA; CDR2 reads FQGTGA. Between the trimmed V and J ends, which lost 3 bases and 5 bases, there was a span of 5 bases. The CDR3 is made up of 12 amino acids. The CDR3: CASSFGNNEQFF. In DNA, the CDR3 is TGTGCCAGCAGCTTCGGAAACAATGAGCAGTTCTTC.

The chain uses TRBV28 and TRBJ2-2, with TRBD2 matching over 9 bases. The CDR3 runs 16 residues. The germline V gene encodes CDR1 MDHEN and CDR2 SYDVKM. Germline trimming cut 3 bases from V and 3 bases from J; bases unmatched to any gene: 5. The CDR3 sequence is CASSFVSGSYTGELFF. The CDR3 DNA reads TGTGCCAGCAGTTTTGTTAGCGGGAGCTACACCGGGGAGCTGTTTTTT.

This clone showed up just a few times. V and J are TRBV6-4 and TRBJ2-3, with TRBD2 as a possible D gene (6 bases). The CDR3 covers 14 residues. Germline CDR1 and CDR2: MRHNA and SNTAGT. The V end lost 4 bases, the J end lost 2 bases, and 10 bases lay between the germline ends. CDR3 DNA sequence: TGTGCCAGCAGTGCGGGAGAGCCCACAGATACGCAGTATTTT. This translates into CASSAGEPTDTQYF.

The chain joins TRBV9 to TRBJ1-4; D gene unclear. With 4 bases removed from V and 8 bases from J, the gap between germline ends came to 18 bases. Germline CDR1 is SGDLS and CDR2 is YYNGEE. The CDR3 has 15 amino acids. CDR3 coding DNA: TGTGCCAGCAGCCCCTCGGCCGGGCGAGGGGAAAAACTGTTTTTT. It translates to CASSPSAGRGEKLFF. The full variable domain, in which reference TRBV9 and TRBJ1-4 provide the parts outside the CDR3, is DSGVTQTPKHLITATGQRVTLRCSPRSGDLSVYWYQQSLDQGLQFLIQYYNGEERAKGNILERFSAQQFPDLHSELNLSSLELGDSALYFCASSPSAGRGEKLFFGSGTQLSVL.

This CDR3 reads CAISESDSKSSYEQYF. In DNA, the CDR3 is TGTGCCATCAGTGAGTCAGATTCCAAAAGCTCCTACGAGCAGTACTTC. The V and J genes are TRBV10-3 and TRBJ2-7; D gene unclear. Trimming stripped 0 bases from V and 0 bases from J, with 12 bases between. CDR1 and CDR2 from the germline V gene are ENHRY and SYGVKD. The CDR3 loop spans 16 amino acids.

The chain carries TRBV9 and TRBJ2-1; no clear D. Trimming took off 3 bases at V and 0 bases at J, with 7 bases between the two ends. This CDR3 is 14 amino acids long. Germline V gives CDR1 SGDLS, CDR2 YYNGEE. The CDR3 sequence: CASSDRSSYNEQFF. CDR3 coding DNA: TGTGCCAGCAGCGATAGGAGCTCCTACAATGAGCAGTTCTTC.

This chain joins TRBV13 and TRBJ2-3; 12 bases are shared with TRBD2. CDR3 length: 14 residues. Germline-derived CDR1 and CDR2 are PRHDT and FYEKMQ (reference sequence). The J segment lost 14 bases and the V segment lost 2 bases, leaving 8 bases of the junction unmatched. Here the CDR3 reads CASSLTGGLAGRYF. The CDR3 DNA sequence: TGTGCCAGCAGCTTAACAGGCGGACTAGCGGGAAGGTATTTT. The full variable domain, its missing parts supplied by reference TRBV13 and TRBJ2-3, is AAGVIQSPRHLIKEKRETATLKCYPIPRHDTVYWYQQGPGQDPQFLISFYEKMQSDKGSIPDRFSAQQFSDYHSELNMSSLELGDSALYFCASSLTGGLAGRYFGPGTRLTVL.

The V gene is TRBV5-6, the J gene TRBJ2-1; 8 nucleotides line up with TRBD2. Germline V gene lookup returns CDR1 SGHDT and CDR2 YYEEEE. The CDR3 is 16 amino acids. The junction had 14 bases not matched to a gene; V was cut back by 7 bases and J by 5 bases. The CDR3 reads CASQGGGLEQNNEQFF. CDR3 nucleotides: TGTGCCAGCCAGGGTGGGGGACTAGAGCAGAACAATGAGCAGTTCTTC.

V usage is TRBV29-1 and J usage is TRBJ2-1; D unclear. The CDR3 is made up of 15 amino acids. V was pared by 3 bases and J by 9 bases, with 21 bases between. Germline CDR1 reads SQVTM; CDR2 reads ANQGSEA. CDR3 nucleotide sequence: TGCAGCGTTGAGTTTAGGCGGACGTTAATGAGTGAGCAGTTCTTC. Protein sequence: CSVEFRRTLMSEQFF.

This sequence joins TRBV27 and TRBJ2-5; D perhaps matches TRBD1 (6 bases). Germline CDR1 and CDR2: MNHEY and SMNVEV (reference sequence). V gave up 6 bases and J gave up 11 bases, with 16 bases separating them. There are 12 residues in the CDR3. CDR3 nucleotide sequence: TGTGCCAGCAGGGATACAGGGCCCGGGCAGTACTTC. Its translation is CASRDTGPGQYF.